This is a list of T cell receptor beta chains from one sample in a study of Graves' ophthalmopathy and Graves' hyperthyroidism. TCRdb itself ran the multiplex PCR reads through MiXCR, one entry per CDR3 protein. Of roughly 400,000 distinct CDR3 sequences in the sample, roughly 14% were seen once. What was sequenced was peripheral blood. These receptors were collected from a woman aged 18-29 years with stable Graves' hyperthyroidism. Each CDR3 is given with its conserved first and last residue. D genes are given only for firm matches. Size is stated for part of the rows, as once, few or many counts, or as a class when the clone is expanded.

many	TRBJ1-1	TRBV24-1	NA	TGTGCCACCAGTGATCCAGGGCAGGGCACTGAAGCTTTCTTT	CATSDPGQGTEAFF
many	TRBJ1-2	TRBV10-3	TRBD1	TGTGCCATCAGTGGAGGGGGCACCCCGGGTGGCTACACCTTC	CAISGGGTPGGYTF
many	TRBJ2-7	TRBV24-1	TRBD2	TGTGCCACCAGTGATTTCGGGACTAGCATCCACGAGCAGTACTTC	CATSDFGTSIHEQYF
once	TRBJ1-6	TRBV5-1	TRBD1	TGCGCCAGCAGCTCCACGGCAGGGGGCCCAGAGGGCCTCCACTTT	CASSSTAGGPEGLHF
many	TRBJ1-1	TRBV5-4	NA	TGTGCCAGCAGCTTGCCCAGTGGGTTGAACACTGAAGCTTTCTTT	CASSLPSGLNTEAFF
many	TRBJ1-2	TRBV6-2/TRBV6-3	NA	TGTGCCAGCAGTCCCCTGGGGGGCTATGGCTACACCTTC	CASSPLGGYGYTF
many	TRBJ2-5	TRBV6-5	NA	TGTGCCAGCAGGACGAGGCGAGGGGAGACCCAGTACTTC	CASRTRRGETQYF
few	TRBJ2-5	TRBV7-8	NA	TGTGCCAGCAGCTTAGCGGAAACACAAGAGACCCAGTACTTC	CASSLAETQETQYF
NA	TRBJ1-2	TRBV13	NA	TGTGCCAGCAGCCTCAGGAGCAGGGGATGGCAGCGCGGCTACACCTTC	CASSLRSRGWQRGYTF
many	TRBJ2-5	TRBV19	NA	TGTGCCAGTAGTATCTGGGACACCCTGGGGGAGACCCAGTACTTC	CASSIWDTLGETQYF
many	TRBJ1-2	TRBV19	NA	TGTGCCAGTAGTACCTCAGGGAACGTGGCCTATGGCTACACCTTC	CASSTSGNVAYGYTF
many	TRBJ1-3	TRBV27	NA	TGTGCCAGCGGTGGGGGGATATATTTT	CASGGGIYF
many	TRBJ2-7	TRBV19	NA	TGTGCCAGTAGTGCCTTCTACAGGGCCCTTTTCACCGAGCAGTACTTC	CASSAFYRALFTEQYF
few	TRBJ1-6	TRBV7-2	NA	TGTGCCAGCAGCCCTCGACCGAAAAATTCACACCTCCACTTT	CASSPRPKNSHLHF
many	TRBJ2-2	TRBV11-3	NA	TGTGCCAGCAGCGCCACGAGAGGCGGGGAGCTGTTTTTT	CASSATRGGELFF
many	TRBJ2-2	TRBV12-3/TRBV12-4	TRBD1	TGTGCCAGCAGGCCCGCCGGGACAGGGTCCGCCGGGGAGCTGTTTTTT	CASRPAGTGSAGELFF
many	TRBJ1-2	TRBV19	NA	TGTGCCAGTAGTATAGACAGATACTATGGCTACACCTTC	CASSIDRYYGYTF
NA	TRBJ1-2	TRBV19	NA	TGTGCCAGTAGCGGCCAGGGGCGCAGCTATGGCTACACCTTC	CASSGQGRSYGYTF
NA	TRBJ1-2	TRBV6-5	TRBD1	TGTGCCAGCAGTTACTGGAGGCTGGGACAGCGTTTCTATGGCTACACCTTC	CASSYWRLGQRFYGYTF
many	TRBJ1-2	TRBV15	TRBD1	TGTGCCACCAGCAGAAACTTGGACAGGGGTGTTTACACCTTC	CATSRNLDRGVYTF
many	TRBJ1-5	TRBV15	NA	TGTGCCACCAGCATCCAGGGTTTTAGCAATCAGCCCCAGCATTTT	CATSIQGFSNQPQHF
many	TRBJ2-5	TRBV20-1	TRBD1	TGCAGTGCCCAGGGGGTTAGAGAGACCCAGTACTTC	CSAQGVRETQYF
many	TRBJ1-1	TRBV5-1	TRBD1	TGCGCCAGCAGCTCTGCCCCGGGACAGTCTGAAGCTTTCTTT	CASSSAPGQSEAFF
many	TRBJ2-7	TRBV12-3/TRBV12-4	NA	TGTGCCAGCAGCCTGACAGACTCGATTTCGGGGCAGTACTTC	CASSLTDSISGQYF
many	TRBJ2-7	TRBV6-5	TRBD1	TGTGCCAGCAGTTACGGAGTTGGGACAGGGAGTTCCTACGAGCAGTACTTC	CASSYGVGTGSSYEQYF
NA	TRBJ1-1	TRBV5-4	NA	TGTGCCAGCAGCTATTTGGGAGGGGAAACTGAAGCTTTCTTT	CASSYLGGETEAFF
few	TRBJ1-1	TRBV12-3/TRBV12-4	NA	TGTGCCAGCAGCGTTTCAGCTAGTCTCGAAGCTTTCTTT	CASSVSASLEAFF
many	TRBJ2-2	TRBV11-3	NA	TGTGCCAGCAGCCCGGACAGTGCGACCGGGGAGCTGTTTTTT	CASSPDSATGELFF
few	TRBJ1-1	TRBV4-2	NA	TGTGCCAGCAGCCAAGCCCCAACCTTGGGCACTGAAGCTTTCTTT	CASSQAPTLGTEAFF
many	TRBJ2-2	TRBV6-2/TRBV6-3	NA	TGTGCCACCTCGAGGGCGGGGTCGAACACCGGGGAGCTGTTTTTT	CATSRAGSNTGELFF
many	TRBJ2-7	TRBV5-1	NA	TGCGCCAGCAGCTTGGGTCCGGCCGCCTACGAGCAGTACTTC	CASSLGPAAYEQYF
few	TRBJ2-7	TRBV11-3	TRBD2	TGTGCCAGCAGCCCAGGGACTAGCGGAGCCTACGAGCAGTACTTC	CASSPGTSGAYEQYF
many	TRBJ1-2	TRBV7-2	TRBD1	TGTGCCAGCAGCTTGGGCCCAGGACAGGGAGATGGCTACACCTTC	CASSLGPGQGDGYTF
many	TRBJ2-7	TRBV12-3/TRBV12-4	NA	TGTGCCAGCAGTTTAGTGGGTTTGAGCGAGCAGTACTTC	CASSLVGLSEQYF
many	TRBJ1-6	TRBV12-3/TRBV12-4	TRBD1	TGTGCCAGCAGTCCTCGGGACAGAGCTTCACCCCTCCACTTT	CASSPRDRASPLHF
many	TRBJ1-1	TRBV6-4	TRBD1	TGTGCCAGCAGACACCCGGGACAGGGTCTTCATATGGGCACTGAAGCTTTCTTT	CASRHPGQGLHMGTEAFF
NA	TRBJ1-1	TRBV6-1	NA	TGTGCCAGCAGTGACCTGGGGAACACTGAAGCTTTCTTT	CASSDLGNTEAFF
many	TRBJ2-7	TRBV7-9	NA	TGTGCCAGCAGGGCTGACGGATCCTACGAGCAGTACTTC	CASRADGSYEQYF
many	TRBJ2-5	TRBV27	NA	TGTGCCAGCAGTTCGCCTGGGGGTCGGGAGACCCAGTACTTC	CASSSPGGRETQYF
many	TRBJ1-2	TRBV7-9	TRBD1	TGTGCCAGCAGCCTCCAGGGGGGGGTCGCGGAGGGCTACACCTTC	CASSLQGGVAEGYTF
NA	TRBJ2-2	TRBV6-1	NA	TGTGCCAGCCGTCCCGATCTAGGAAGCACCGGGGAGCTGTTTTTT	CASRPDLGSTGELFF
NA	TRBJ1-5	TRBV10-2	NA	TGCGCCAGCAGTAGGGGGGGTGGACGGCCCCAGCATTTT	CASSRGGGRPQHF
NA	TRBJ1-5	TRBV6-1	NA	TGTGCCAGCAGTGATGGTCAGGGTGGCAATCAGCCCCAGCATTTT	CASSDGQGGNQPQHF
NA	TRBJ1-1	TRBV29-1	NA	TGCAGCGTTGAAGATCTAGAGGGGCTCGGCACTGAAGTTTTCTTT	CSVEDLEGLGTEVFF
NA	TRBJ2-7	TRBV6-2/TRBV6-3	TRBD1	TGTGCCAGCAGGGGTGGACAGGCTTACTACGAGCAGTACTTC	CASRGGQAYYEQYF
many	TRBJ1-2	TRBV6-2/TRBV6-3	TRBD1	TGTGCCAGCGTAGGTACAGACAGGGTGGATGGCTACACCTTC	CASVGTDRVDGYTF
many	TRBJ2-5	TRBV12-3/TRBV12-4	TRBD2	TGTGCCAGCAGCCGGACTAGCGGGGGGGCCGGGGAGACCCAGTACTTC	CASSRTSGGAGETQYF
few	TRBJ2-2	TRBV6-1	NA	TGTGCCAGCAATGGACAGTACACCGGGGAGCTGTTTTTT	CASNGQYTGELFF
many	TRBJ2-7	TRBV5-1	NA	TGCGCCAGCAGCCCGGGGGGCGTTGATGTCTACGAGCAGTACTTC	CASSPGGVDVYEQYF
NA	TRBJ1-1	TRBV5-1	NA	TGCGCCAGCAGCTTCCTTGCCAGGAACACTGAAGCTTTCTTT	CASSFLARNTEAFF
NA	TRBJ1-1	TRBV20-1	NA	TGCAGTGCTCCTCGGAACCCTGGAGCTTTCTTT	CSAPRNPGAFF
many	TRBJ1-1	TRBV20-1	NA	TGCAGTGCTAGGGGCAACAGGGCCAACACTGAAGCTTTCTTT	CSARGNRANTEAFF
many	TRBJ2-7	TRBV7-9	TRBD1	TGTGCCAGCAGCTCCCAACAGGGGACCATCTACGAGCAGTACTTC	CASSSQQGTIYEQYF
many	TRBJ1-5	TRBV27	NA	TGTGCCAGCAGTTTAAGGGCGGGGAATCAGCCCCAGCATTTT	CASSLRAGNQPQHF
many	TRBJ1-1	TRBV19	NA	TGTGCCAGTAGTATCTGGGCAGGGGTGAGTGCCACTGAAGCTTTCTTT	CASSIWAGVSATEAFF
many	TRBJ2-5	TRBV6-1	TRBD1	TGTGCCAGCACCCCCCAGGGGGTAACACAAGAGACCCAGTACTTC	CASTPQGVTQETQYF
NA	TRBJ2-7	TRBV11-2	NA	TGTGCCAGCAGCTTAGATTACAGGGTAGACGAGCAGTACTTC	CASSLDYRVDEQYF
many	TRBJ1-1	TRBV12-3/TRBV12-4	NA	TGTGCCAGCTCACCCCAGGACACTGAAGCTTTCTTT	CASSPQDTEAFF